This T cell receptor beta chain emerged from a study of T cell repertoires in ileal Crohn's disease. Generated by immunoSEQ multiplex PCR, the TCRdb table keeps only in-frame clones and is missing some. The table includes approximately 4,000 clones, around 85% detected once. Trimming left V 7 bases short and J 2 bases short, with 19 bases between. CDR3 length equals 16 residues. Germline V gene sequence: CDR1 MNHEY, CDR2 SMNVEV (reference sequence). The genes are TRBV27 and TRBJ2-3, with TRBD1 as a possible D gene (6 bases). The clonotype originates from an adult with Crohn's disease. Material for sequencing was ileal tissue. DNA of the CDR3: TGTGCCAGCAATCGAGGACAGAAACCACTCACAGATACGCAGTATTTT. It codes for CASNRGQKPLTDTQYF.